The sequence of this T cell receptor (beta chain) was determined in a study of shared clonotypes between healthy human individuals. Assay runs were performed at deep level. Clones were sequenced by immunoSEQ multiplex PCR, and TCRdb holds only the in-frame ones, with some missing. The sample contains roughly 2,000,000 clones, just under 95% of which appear only once. This clone was seen once. The target antigen is unknown. The naive CD8 population came from CD45RO-negative cells selected for CCR7, without terminally differentiated effector memory CD45RA+ cells. The CDR3 loop spans 12 amino acids. The V gene lost 10 bases and the J gene lost 12 bases, with 19 bases spanning the gap. In germline, CDR1 is MNHNS, CDR2 SASEGT. The study, taken as a whole, reports: The four-donor shared clonotypes exceeded non-shared clonotypes in generation probability, with non-shared ones scoring lower. Having only a few donors restricted how much genetic and exposure-history diversity was captured.

V gene TRBV6-1 combines with J gene TRBJ1-3, with D hard to call. Sequencing was carried out using naive CD8+ T cells from PBMCs. The clonotype comes from a man aged 18-30 years in good health. Some clones in this sample may be carry-over from other donors' samples. The CDR3 region has the DNA TGTGCCACGCTGGTTTCACCACCTAACATATATTTT. It translates to CATLVSPPNIYF.